These T cell receptor beta chains were read from a single sample in a study of beta chain features in type 1 diabetes. Libraries were prepared by immunoSEQ multiplex PCR; TCRdb keeps only in-frame clonotypes and omits some of them. The table records under 550,000 clones, approximately 10% of them present only once. The specimen sequenced was naive CD4+ T cells from blood. The receptors stem from a woman in her late teens or twenties in good health. Both conserved end residues are part of each CDR3. D genes are given only for firm matches. Not all rows give a size; the values are once, few, many and, for expanded clones, a class.

cdr3_nt,cdr3_aa,v_call,clone_size,j_call,d_call
TGTGCCAGCAGCTTATCGCGCGGGAATTCCTACAATGAGCAGTTCTTC,CASSLSRGNSYNEQFF,TRBV7-8,few,TRBJ2-1,-
TGTGCCAGCAGCCTGGACCGTCTCAATGAGCAGTTCTTC,CASSLDRLNEQFF,TRBV13,few,TRBJ2-1,-
TGTGCCAGCAGCTTAGGGACTAGCGGGGGAAATGAGCAGTTCTTC,CASSLGTSGGNEQFF,TRBV7-9,-,TRBJ2-1,TRBD2
TGTGCCAGCAGCCCCGGGACAGGCACCTACGGAGATGAGCAGTTCTTC,CASSPGTGTYGDEQFF,TRBV9,-,TRBJ2-1,TRBD1
TGTGCCAGCAGCTCAGGGTACGCTCCTGAAGCTTTCTTT,CASSSGYAPEAFF,TRBV5-4,few,TRBJ1-1,-
TGCAGCGCCAGCGGGGGGCAAGAGACCCAGTACTTC,CSASGGQETQYF,TRBV29-1,many,TRBJ2-5,TRBD2
TGTGCCAGCAGTTCCCCCTTGACAGGGGGCGCAGATGGCTACACCTTC,CASSSPLTGGADGYTF,TRBV27,few,TRBJ1-2,TRBD1
TGTGCCTGGACTGGGAGGACTGAAGCTTTCTTT,CAWTGRTEAFF,TRBV30,-,TRBJ1-1,-
TGTGCCAGCTCACCTATCAGCCTAAGGGAAGCTTTCTTT,CASSPISLREAFF,TRBV18,-,TRBJ1-1,-
TGTGCCAGCTCACCACTCGGGACAGTGAACACCGGGGAGCTGTTTTTT,CASSPLGTVNTGELFF,TRBV18,few,TRBJ2-2,TRBD1
TGTGCCAGCTCACCAACAAAGACCCAGTACTTC,CASSPTKTQYF,TRBV18,few,TRBJ2-5,-
TGTGCCAGTAGTATCGGGGTCTCCAGGGGGCCGGGGCAGCCCCAGCATTTT,CASSIGVSRGPGQPQHF,TRBV19,-,TRBJ1-5,TRBD1
TGCGCCAGCAGCCCGCGGGGGCCGAACACCGGGGAGCTGTTTTTT,CASSPRGPNTGELFF,TRBV5-1,-,TRBJ2-2,-
TGTGCCAGCAGCTTGGCAACAGCCTCCTACAATGAGCAGTTCTTC,CASSLATASYNEQFF,TRBV5-4,few,TRBJ2-1,-
TGCAGCGTTGAAGGGGACAGGGGTGGGGCAGATACGCAGTATTTT,CSVEGDRGGADTQYF,TRBV29-1,few,TRBJ2-3,TRBD1
TGTGCCACCAGCAGAACTCGGGCAGGGGATGGCTACACCTTC,CATSRTRAGDGYTF,TRBV15,-,TRBJ1-2,-
TGCGCCAGCAGCCAATATTCGGTCCTACGCTTGAACACTGAAGCTTTCTTT,CASSQYSVLRLNTEAFF,TRBV4-1,few,TRBJ1-1,-
TGCGCCAGCAGCTTACGCGACAGGGTAGTCTATGAGCAGTTCTTC,CASSLRDRVVYEQFF,TRBV5-1,-,TRBJ2-1,TRBD1
TGCAGCGTTGGGCGGCCCATGAACACTGAAGCTTTCTTT,CSVGRPMNTEAFF,TRBV29-1,few,TRBJ1-1,-
TGTGCCAGCAGGGCCGACAGGGGCGGATATGGCTACACCTTC,CASRADRGGYGYTF,TRBV5-4,-,TRBJ1-2,TRBD1
TGTGCCAGCTCATCTAACAGGGGTCGGGGCTACACCTTC,CASSSNRGRGYTF,TRBV18,-,TRBJ1-2,TRBD1
TGTGCCAGCAGCTTAGGACAGGGAGCAGATACGCAGTATTTT,CASSLGQGADTQYF,TRBV7-3,few,TRBJ2-3,TRBD1
TGTGCCAGCAGGGCAGTTAGAGCTGAAAAACTGTTTTTT,CASRAVRAEKLFF,TRBV27,-,TRBJ1-4,-
TGTGCCAGCAGCTTGGAGAGTATGCCTTCACCCCTCCACTTT,CASSLESMPSPLHF,TRBV5-4,-,TRBJ1-6,-
TGCAGCGTTGTTCCGAGGAACACTGAAGCTTTCTTT,CSVVPRNTEAFF,TRBV29-1,-,TRBJ1-1,-
TGTGCCAGCACCCTAGAGGGATCTGGAAACACCATATATTTT,CASTLEGSGNTIYF,TRBV2,-,TRBJ1-3,-
TGTGCCAGCAGCTTATCAGGGGGCCGGTACGAGCAGTACTTC,CASSLSGGRYEQYF,TRBV7-2,-,TRBJ2-7,TRBD1
TGTGCCAGCTCACCACCGGGGAACCCACCCACAGATACGCAGTATTTT,CASSPPGNPPTDTQYF,TRBV18,-,TRBJ2-3,-
TGTGCCAGCACTATTATAAGGTCGCGGGGCTACACCTTC,CASTIIRSRGYTF,TRBV28,-,TRBJ1-2,-
TGCGCCAGCAGCTTGGAGGCTTATCGAGGGAGTGGTGAGCAGTTCTTC,CASSLEAYRGSGEQFF,TRBV5-1,few,TRBJ2-1,-
TGTGCCAGCAGCGCGATTCCTAGCGGAAGTTCCTACGAGCAGTACTTC,CASSAIPSGSSYEQYF,TRBV9,-,TRBJ2-7,TRBD2
TGTGCCAGCAGCCAAGGGACACCCTATCGAGGCTACACCTTC,CASSQGTPYRGYTF,TRBV14,-,TRBJ1-2,-
TGTGCCAGCAGCTTTAGCGGGGGGGCCTACAATGAGCAGTTCTTC,CASSFSGGAYNEQFF,TRBV14,-,TRBJ2-1,TRBD2
TGTGCCAGCAGCTCCTACAGGGAATCCTACGAGCAGTACTTC,CASSSYRESYEQYF,TRBV7-2,few,TRBJ2-7,-
TGTGCCAGCAGCCCAGCAGGACAGGGCAGCTACGAGCAGTACTTC,CASSPAGQGSYEQYF,TRBV7-9,-,TRBJ2-7,TRBD1
TGCAGCGTTGAGGTAGGAGGTGGAGAGACCCAGTACTTC,CSVEVGGGETQYF,TRBV29-1,-,TRBJ2-5,-
TGTGCCAGCAGCCCCCCCGGGGGGGATGAGACCCAGTACTTC,CASSPPGGDETQYF,TRBV7-2,-,TRBJ2-5,TRBD2